This TCR beta chain was retrieved from a study of control samples from healthy donors and cancer patients. This CDR3 contains 13 residues. Germline V gives CDR1 SGHKS, CDR2 YYEKEE (reference sequence). Between the trimmed V and J ends, which lost 0 bases and 5 bases, there was a span of 8 bases. Only in-frame clones appear in the TCRdb table, and some are missing; sequencing was by immunoSEQ multiplex PCR. The repertoire has some 79,000 clones, approximately 90% of them found once; the top ten carry 7.2%. Input material: blood. This TCR was sampled from a man aged 45-65 years in good health. This chain joins TRBV5-5 and TRBJ2-5; unclear D gene. The CDR3: CASSLEGRETQYF. In DNA, the CDR3 is TGTGCCAGCAGCTTGGAGGGTAGGGAGACCCAGTACTTC.